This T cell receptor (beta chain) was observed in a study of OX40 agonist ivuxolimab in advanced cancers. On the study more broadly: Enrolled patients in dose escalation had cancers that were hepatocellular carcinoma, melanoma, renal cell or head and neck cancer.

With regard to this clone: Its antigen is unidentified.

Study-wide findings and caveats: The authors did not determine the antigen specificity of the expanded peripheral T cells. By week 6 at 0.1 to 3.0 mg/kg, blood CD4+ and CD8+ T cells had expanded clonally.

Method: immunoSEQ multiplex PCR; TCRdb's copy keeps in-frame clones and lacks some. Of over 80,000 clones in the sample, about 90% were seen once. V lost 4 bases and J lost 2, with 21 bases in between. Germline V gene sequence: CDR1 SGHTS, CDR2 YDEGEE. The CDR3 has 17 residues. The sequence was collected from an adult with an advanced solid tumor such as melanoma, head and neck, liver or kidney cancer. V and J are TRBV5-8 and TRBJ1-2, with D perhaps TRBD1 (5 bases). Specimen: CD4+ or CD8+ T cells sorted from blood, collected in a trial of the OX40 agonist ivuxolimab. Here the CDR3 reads CASSHYGTRRTNYGYTF. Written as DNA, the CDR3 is TGTGCCAGCAGCCACTATGGGACGCGTAGGACGAACTATGGCTACACCTTC.